This T cell receptor (beta chain) was profiled in a study of cytomegalovirus exposure and HLA in healthy donors (dated by TCRdb to 2015 to 2018). With respect to the entire study: An earlier analysis of 587 of the donors reported 276 Gb of sequence data and 90 million to 120 million unique TCR beta sequences obtained from roughly 180 million T cells. Class I and class II HLA loci were covered by the typing at four-digit resolution. Donor age, sex, ethnicity and CMV serostatus were compiled alongside the repertoire data. A later analysis re-analyzed previously published TCR beta repertoires from roughly 630 donors and added high-resolution HLA genotyping to study TCR occurrence patterns. Among some 400 genotyped donors of the cohort, an average of approximately 230,000 unique TCR beta nucleotide sequences were sequenced per donor, 15% to 20% of them non-productive. Every repertoire in the discovery cohort had been generated on one and the same sequencing platform. A later genetic analysis used genome-wide SNP genotypes for about 65% of the 666 donors, treating that subset as a discovery cohort. An early release covering about 600 HLA-typed donors comprised about 300 gigabases of sequencing data and tens of millions of unique TCR sequences. Besides the first cohort of hundreds of subjects, a separate validation cohort made up of over 100 different subjects was used. The number of typed donors differed by locus: roughly 629-640 for A, B, C, DRB1 and DQB1; some 500 for DQA1; 606 for DPA1; and some 450 for DPB1. Using immunosequencing, the study profiled T cell repertoires from some 670 subjects and related those repertoires to cytomegalovirus serostatus. Among the 398 genotyped donors, more than 70% belonged to the genetic ancestry cluster associated with self-reported Caucasian donors. To decide whether each TCR beta V gene segment behaved as functional or pseudogenic, an earlier analysis of 587 of the donors relied on high-throughput TCR beta sequencing. To predict cytomegalovirus infection status, the study brought together high-throughput TCR immunosequencing, statistical association of individual TCRs with disease status, and machine learning. The study aimed to test whether signatures of past pathogen exposure could be identified by cataloging public T cell receptors. The later analysis used no new phenotypic data to find candidate immune exposures, relying instead on TCR beta sequences and their occurrence across donors. Because of strong linkage in the cohort, five DR-DQ haplotypes were treated as single units for association and clustering.

Library construction relied on the immunoSEQ multiplex PCR assay. A mixture of 60 forward primers for TCR Vbeta segments and 13 reverse primers for TCR Jbeta segments was used in the multiplex PCR. A multiplex PCR assay on genomic DNA amplified the CDR3 region of rearranged TCR beta genes. On the Illumina HiSeq System, the amplified TCR beta libraries were sequenced as 87-base-pair reads. Per the authors' processing: Across the 500 to 700 repertoires, a later analysis counted approximately 83 million unique TCR beta chains, around 11 million of which were shared by at least two donors. Raw reads were error-corrected and collapsed into unique sequences by a nearest-neighbor algorithm in which closely related sequences were merged to remove PCR and sequencing errors. Alignment of CDR3 sequences to IMGT reference sequences was used to assign V, D and J gene segments. For a sequence to be retained, a match of at least six nucleotides to both a V gene segment and a J gene segment was required. A rearrangement was called productive if the CDR3 had no stop codons and remained in frame with V and J, and every other rearrangement was called non-productive. CDR3 was defined according to IMGT convention as the region running from the second conserved V-encoded cysteine to the conserved J-encoded phenylalanine. In an earlier analysis of 587 of the donors, sequences lacking an unambiguous match to a single V gene segment were excluded. In an earlier analysis of a few hundred of the donors, V segments were called functional above 56.7% productive rearrangements and were called segregating when the between-donor standard deviation exceeded 5%. A statistical classification framework was developed to diagnose cytomegalovirus status using the catalog of TCR beta chain sequences. In a later analysis, V and J genes were assigned by comparing TCR nucleotide sequences against IMGT/GENE-DB human TR gene sequences. In a later analysis, CDR3 sequences and most-parsimonious VDJ recombination scenarios were assigned using the TCRdist pipeline. In a later analysis, each TCR beta chain was defined by its CDR3 amino acid sequence together with its V-gene family, and reads lacking a unique V-gene family were excluded. To address suspected cross-contamination and a sequencing artifact, a later analysis removed roughly 640 highly shared, low-generation-probability nucleotide sequences. A later analysis calculated a clonal expansion index for each public chain from normalized within-repertoire ranks of inferred template counts. A later analysis computed generation probabilities with a VDJ recombination model fitted to out-of-frame rearrangements, and checked the results against IGoR. In a later analysis, hypergeometric tests were used to score TCR-TCR, TCR-HLA and TCR-CMV co-occurrence, with a repertoire-size bias correction applied to TCR pairs. A later analysis estimated false discovery rates by permuting HLA or CMV assignments 20 times. In a later analysis, co-occurring TCRs were grouped with DBSCAN, and TCRdist sequence similarity was added when clustering was performed within HLA-allele-positive subsets. For co-occurrence clustering, repertoires with fewer than 30,000 or more than 120,000 public chains were excluded, along with a handful of repertoires with anomalous nucleotide sharing. The immuneACCESS repertoire file appears here via TCRdb, limited to in-frame rearrangements. These files lack a portion of the clones; in checked studies, under half of the deficit traces to unresolved V genes, and the cause of the others is not known. The V and J calls and clone size come from that table; D and trimming were worked out from the DNA. Within this sample are about 150,000 clones, with about 80% of them counted one time only. The leading ten clones occupy 3% to 4% of the sample.

The cohort was made up of about 610 healthy bone marrow donors. At the time of sampling, all cohort members were nominally healthy, though unrecorded immune exposures were likely present. The donor tested CMV seronegative and was one of the 352 seronegative cohort members. A peripheral blood sample was provided by each donor, and peripheral blood mononuclear cells were used for TCR beta sequencing. The Qiagen DNeasy Blood Extraction Kit was used to extract genomic DNA from the blood cell samples. Trimming leaves V shorter by 3 bases and J shorter by 5 bases, with the junction holding 3 bases beyond the gene matches. Measured from the cysteine to the phenylalanine, the CDR3 is 15 residues long. Solely the CDR3 DNA is kept, with 45 bases framed from the first base. CDR1 and CDR2 are read off the germline V gene as SGHRS and YFSETQ. Results the study describes overall, beyond this receptor: A further reported finding was that TCR beta sequences accurately predicted the HLA-A and HLA-B alleles for most subjects in the first cohort. Because some donors lacked HLA typing at each locus, the association tests relied only on the typed subset. Three of the identified cytomegalovirus-associated TCR beta chains were confirmed in vitro to be specific for cytomegalovirus antigens. When HLA alleles, especially DR and DQ, strongly co-occurred, TCR associations were difficult to assign to individual alleles. The study listed around 160 TCR beta chains as associated with cytomegalovirus. The authors suggested that the approach could potentially be generalized to other disease states and immunological phenotypes. The only immune exposure information available for the cohort was CMV serostatus. In a later genetic analysis, a missense DCLRE1C variant was associated with V-gene and J-gene trimming of TCR beta chains, and the association was replicated in an independent cohort. The earlier analysis of nearly 600 of the donors excluded 15 to 20 rarely observed V segments, including chromosome 9 orphons, because counts were too low. The classifier was reported to diagnose cytomegalovirus status with high specificity and sensitivity in both the original cohort and the validation cohort. Some IMGT-functional V segments, including TRBV6-2 and TRBV6-3, could not be distinguished by the 87-base-pair reads and were therefore excluded. The sequencing pipeline was judged likely to have produced a cluster of highly shared sequence variants as a technical artifact. Across donors, most TCR sequences were observed very rarely, whereas some public TCRs were present in many individuals. Roughly uniform sequencing depth across donors was assumed in presence/absence analyses, although this assumption may not hold. Broadly in line with IMGT annotations, most TCR beta V segments showed up in productive rearrangements about 87% or about 30% of the time in an earlier analysis of several hundred of the donors. Specific HLA alleles were associated with some 15,000 TCR beta sequences at a false discovery rate of 0.05 in a later analysis. Linkage disequilibrium might explain the correlated functional status among segregating V segments, but an unknown experimental factor could not be excluded. According to a later analysis, TCR association rates differed among HLA loci, with DRB1 alleles showing the most associated TCRs and HLA-C alleles showing the fewest. Compared with equally common non-associated chains, HLA-associated TCR beta chains in a later analysis were more clonally expanded and had lower generation probabilities. In a later genetic analysis, fewer N-insertions in productive TCRs were reported among donors in an Asian-associated ancestry cluster than the roughly 700-donor mean. Most CMV-associated TCR beta chains appeared to be HLA-restricted in a later analysis, and the HLA associations seemed to be driven largely by CMV exposure. Only TCR beta chains were sequenced in this cohort, and the absence of alpha or paired-chain data limited detectable features. A later analysis reported that several top co-occurrence clusters appeared linked to parvovirus B19, influenza, CMV and Epstein-Barr virus.

Comment on this clone: The antigen it recognizes is unknown. One base away there is no much larger clone; base qualities are not given.

The rearranged segments are TRBV5-1 and TRBJ2-3; 13 junctional bases match TRBD2. The receptor's source is a woman in her thirties or forties in good health and CMV-seronegative. The sequencing input was PBMCs. CDR3 sequence: CASSSLAGGLDTQYF. The DNA sequence reads TGCGCCAGCAGCTCACTAGCGGGGGGGTTAGATACGCAGTATTTT.